A selection of T cell receptor beta chains follows, all from one sample in a study of spatial heterogeneity in lung cancer. TCRdb reprocessed the 5' RACE reads via MiXCR and lists one record per CDR3 protein. The data contain around 20,000 distinct CDR3 sequences, 7.5% of them singletons. The material was lung tumor tissue, obtained at surgery. These TCRs come from a male donor with early-stage non-small cell lung cancer. CDR3s include the opening cysteine and the closing phenylalanine or tryptophan. Each record gives: D gene, J gene, clone size, V gene, CDR3 DNA, CDR3 protein. D genes are given only for firm matches. Part of the rows lack a size; the others show once, few, many or a class for expanded clones.

NA TRBJ2-1 many TRBV19 TGTGCCAGTAGTATGTGGGACAACAATGAGCAGTTCTTC CASSMWDNNEQFF
NA TRBJ2-5 medium-sized TRBV12-3/TRBV12-4 TGTGCCAGCAGTAAAGTAGGGATGGAAGAGACCCAGTACTTC CASSKVGMEETQYF
NA TRBJ1-5 many TRBV7-2 TGTGCCAGCAGCCTTCAGATTAGCAATCAGCCCCAGCATTTT CASSLQISNQPQHF
NA TRBJ1-1 medium-sized TRBV6-5 TGTGCCAGCAGTTACTCGAGTCAGGGTGGCGCTGAAGCTTTCTTT CASSYSSQGGAEAFF
NA TRBJ1-5 few TRBV28 TGTGCCAGCAGTCCTCGTCCCTCTACAGGGTCAGGGCAGCCCCAGCATTTT CASSPRPSTGSGQPQHF
NA TRBJ1-2 many TRBV19 TGTGCCAGTAGTTCTACGGCCGGCTACACCTTC CASSSTAGYTF
TRBD1 TRBJ2-6 many TRBV20-1 TGCAGTGCTTTCTACAGGGGGTTCTCTGGGGCCAACGTCCTGACTTTC CSAFYRGFSGANVLTF
TRBD1 TRBJ2-4 few TRBV12-3/TRBV12-4 TGTGCCAGCAGTCCCTTGACAGGGGTTGCCAAAAACATTCAGTACTTC CASSPLTGVAKNIQYF
TRBD1 TRBJ2-7 NA TRBV7-2 TGTGCCAGCAGCGTGACCGGGACAGGGTCTTACTACGAGCAGTACTTC CASSVTGTGSYYEQYF
TRBD2 TRBJ2-1 many TRBV12-3/TRBV12-4 TGTGCCAGCACCGGACTAGCGGGGATCAATGAGCAGTTCTTC CASTGLAGINEQFF
NA TRBJ2-2 many TRBV6-6 TGTGCCAGCAGGGGCACTGGCACCGGGGAGCTGTTTTTT CASRGTGTGELFF
TRBD1 TRBJ2-5 few TRBV5-1 TGCGCCAGCAGCTTGTGGACAGGACAAGAGACCCAGTACTTC CASSLWTGQETQYF
NA TRBJ2-2 NA TRBV7-8 TGTGAAAGAAGATTAGGGGGGGAGAAAAAAGGGGAGATGTTTTTT CERRLGGEKKGEMFF
TRBD1 TRBJ1-5 many TRBV19 TGTGCCAGTAGTATGGGGGCAGGGGGAAGCCAGCCCCAGCATTTT CASSMGAGGSQPQHF
NA TRBJ2-7 NA TRBV19 TGTGCCAGTAGTGCCAGACCCGGGACGCCGAACTCCTACGAGCAGTACTTC CASSARPGTPNSYEQYF
NA TRBJ1-6 NA TRBV2 TGTGCCAGCAGTGATAAGATTCGGGTCCTAAATTCACCCCTCCACTTT CASSDKIRVLNSPLHF
TRBD1 TRBJ2-2 NA TRBV29-1 TGCAGCGTTAAAGCACAGGGGACCACCGGGGAGCTGTTTTTT CSVKAQGTTGELFF
TRBD1 TRBJ1-5 medium-sized TRBV20-1 TGCAGTGCTAGAGTACCCAACAGGGGGGAATATAGCAATCAGCCCCAGCATTTT CSARVPNRGEYSNQPQHF
NA TRBJ1-2 NA TRBV7-9 TGTGCCAGCAGCTTAACCAGCTATGGCTACACCTTC CASSLTSYGYTF
NA TRBJ1-3 many TRBV5-1 TGCGCCAGCAGCTTGGAAGGTGTTAGCTCTGGAAACACCATATATTTT CASSLEGVSSGNTIYF
NA TRBJ2-7 NA TRBV7-9 TGTGCCAGCAGCTTCCGAGGGGCTCGCTCCTACGAGCAGTACTTC CASSFRGARSYEQYF
NA TRBJ1-1 few TRBV12-3/TRBV12-4 TGTGCCAGCAGAACCGGGCTAGAGGGCACTGAAGCTTTCTTT CASRTGLEGTEAFF
TRBD2 TRBJ2-5 NA TRBV12-3/TRBV12-4 TGTGCCAGCAGCCGTAGCGGGGGGACTGAGACCCAGTACTTC CASSRSGGTETQYF
NA TRBJ2-5 NA TRBV7-2 TGTGCCAGCAGCTCCCAGGCGGTCAGGGGCTACGAGACCCAGTACTTC CASSSQAVRGYETQYF
NA TRBJ2-2 NA TRBV6-5 TGTGCCAGCAGTTACGGGGAGATCGCGAACACCGGGGAGCTGTTTTTT CASSYGEIANTGELFF
TRBD2 TRBJ2-7 many TRBV4-3 TGCGCCAGCAGCCAAGAGGCGGGACTAGCGTCTGAGCAGTACTTC CASSQEAGLASEQYF
TRBD1 TRBJ2-7 few TRBV18 TGTGCCAGCTCAGAGGACAGGACCTACGAGCAGTACTTC CASSEDRTYEQYF
NA TRBJ1-1 NA TRBV13 TGTGCCAGCAGCTTAGGGTCCCTTATGAACACTGAAGCTTTCTTT CASSLGSLMNTEAFF
NA TRBJ2-3 many TRBV7-9 TGTGCCAGCAGCTTAAACGGGGGAGAGTCATTTGGTACGCAGTATTTT CASSLNGGESFGTQYF
TRBD1 TRBJ2-5 many TRBV6-1 TGTGCCAGCAGTCGGGACAGCTATCAAGAGACCCAGTACTTC CASSRDSYQETQYF
NA TRBJ2-4 NA TRBV7-9 TGTGCCAGCAGCTACGGGAATCTCAAAAACATTCAGTACTTC CASSYGNLKNIQYF
NA TRBJ2-2 many TRBV4-1 TGCGCCAGCAGCCCCGGGCGCGGGGAGCTGTTTTTT CASSPGRGELFF
NA TRBJ2-5 NA TRBV2 TGTGCCAGCAGTGTAGAGGGAGGCGAGACCCAGTACTTC CASSVEGGETQYF
NA TRBJ2-2 NA TRBV7-2 TGTGCCAGCATGAGGGGCCCTAACACCGGGGAGCTGTTTTTT CASMRGPNTGELFF
NA TRBJ1-5 few TRBV5-5 TGTGCCAGCAGCCTGGGGTGGCGCAATCAGCCCCAGCATTTT CASSLGWRNQPQHF
NA TRBJ2-5 many TRBV25-1 TGTGCCAGCAGTGAATCGTCCGGCAACCTTCCAGAGACCCAGTACTTC CASSESSGNLPETQYF
NA TRBJ1-5 many TRBV30 TGTGCCTGGAGTGTAAGCAGGGCCCAGCCCCAGCATTTT CAWSVSRAQPQHF
TRBD1 TRBJ1-5 many TRBV6-1 TGTGCCAGCAGTGAATTACAGGGGGATCAGCCCCAGCATTTT CASSELQGDQPQHF
NA TRBJ2-3 NA TRBV30 TGTGCCTGGAACCGACAGCCCACAGATACGCAGTATTTT CAWNRQPTDTQYF
NA TRBJ2-2 many TRBV23-1 TGCGCCAGCAGTCTTAATGGGACTTCCACCGGGGAGCTGTTTTTT CASSLNGTSTGELFF
NA TRBJ1-5 few TRBV28 TGTGCCAGCAATCCCAGGGTTCTCAATCAGCCCCAGCATTTT CASNPRVLNQPQHF
NA TRBJ1-5 few TRBV4-2 TGTGCCAGCAGCCAAGATAGTGGTACCCGAAGAGGCAATCAGCCCCAGCATTTT CASSQDSGTRRGNQPQHF
NA TRBJ2-7 medium-sized TRBV12-3/TRBV12-4 TGTGCCAGCAGCCCCTTGGGCTACGAGCAGTACTTC CASSPLGYEQYF
TRBD1 TRBJ2-7 NA TRBV7-6 TGTGCCAGCAGCTCCCGGGACAGCTCCTACGAGCAGTACTTC CASSSRDSSYEQYF
NA TRBJ2-4 NA TRBV30 TGTGCCTGGAGTGTAAGGGGCCCGTTTCTGTACTTC CAWSVRGPFLYF
TRBD1 TRBJ2-7 many TRBV9 TGTGCCAGCAGCCTCCGGGACAGAGCCTACGAGCAGTACTTC CASSLRDRAYEQYF
NA TRBJ1-1 many TRBV29-1 TGCAGCGTCGGCCCTCACAAGGGGAGCACTGAAGCTTTCTTT CSVGPHKGSTEAFF
TRBD2 TRBJ2-5 NA TRBV7-9 TGTGCCAGCAGCCCCCGCGTGGCGGGGGGAAGTGAGACCCAGTACTTC CASSPRVAGGSETQYF
NA TRBJ2-7 NA TRBV7-2 TGTGCCAGCAGCCGACGGGACGGGACGTCGGAGCAGTACTTC CASSRRDGTSEQYF
NA TRBJ2-3 NA TRBV7-9 TGTGCCAGAAAAAAAAAAATAAAAGTAGGGGGGGGAGATAAGAAGTATTTT CARKKKIKVGGGDKKYF